Listed below are T cell receptor beta chains from one sample, sequenced in a study of radiation and T cells in renal cell carcinoma. Some clones are missing from TCRdb's copy, which holds only in-frame ones; the method was immunoSEQ multiplex PCR. The table shows some 150,000 clones, with around four fifths occurring only once. Material: blood, obtained from a patient whose treatment included radiotherapy and nephrectomy. All receptors come from a woman in her 50s with renal cell carcinoma. The CDR3 runs from the conserved cysteine through the conserved F or W. D genes are given only for firm matches. Expanded clones get a size class; other rows say once, few or many, or leave the size out.

j_call	clone_size	v_call	d_call	cdr3_aa	cdr3_nt
TRBJ1-4	NA	TRBV7-9	NA	CASSLVAAGSEKLFF	TGTGCCAGCAGCTTAGTCGCGGCAGGGAGTGAAAAACTGTTTTTT
TRBJ2-1	once	TRBV4-3	NA	CASSHSPGVNEQFF	TGCGCCAGCAGCCATTCTCCGGGAGTCAATGAGCAGTTCTTC
TRBJ2-1	few	TRBV29-1	NA	CSVDRGNEQFF	TGCAGCGTTGACAGGGGCAATGAGCAGTTCTTC
TRBJ2-5	NA	TRBV15	TRBD1	CATSNGQGGETQYF	TGTGCCACCAGCAATGGACAGGGGGGAGAGACCCAGTACTTC
TRBJ1-5	few	TRBV30	NA	CAWSWSNGNQPQHF	TGTGCCTGGAGTTGGAGCAATGGGAATCAGCCCCAGCATTTT
TRBJ2-5	NA	TRBV5-1	TRBD1	CATRRGTGGSGETQYF	TGCGCCACCAGGAGGGGGACAGGGGGCAGCGGGGAGACCCAGTACTTC
TRBJ1-1	NA	TRBV6-5	NA	CASSPGEVLTEAFF	TGTGCCAGCAGCCCCGGGGAGGTGCTGACTGAAGCTTTCTTT
TRBJ2-7	NA	TRBV5-1	NA	CASSLWQGTGNEQYF	TGCGCCAGCAGCTTGTGGCAGGGTACGGGAAACGAGCAGTACTTC
TRBJ2-1	NA	TRBV13	TRBD2	CASSAAGDLGNEQFF	TGTGCCAGCAGCGCTGCGGGAGACCTGGGGAATGAGCAGTTCTTC
TRBJ1-5	few	TRBV25-1	NA	CASSADSNQPQHF	TGTGCCAGCAGTGCGGATAGCAATCAGCCCCAGCATTTT
TRBJ1-5	NA	TRBV7-2	NA	CASSRQGGESNQPQHF	TGTGCCAGCAGCCGACAAGGGGGAGAAAGCAATCAGCCCCAGCATTTT
TRBJ2-3	NA	TRBV6-5	NA	CASSYFLGTSTDTQYF	TGTGCCAGCAGTTACTTTCTTGGCACTAGCACAGATACGCAGTATTTT
TRBJ1-3	NA	TRBV5-5	NA	CASSLAGEGFSGNTIYF	TGTGCCAGCAGCTTGGCCGGTGAGGGATTCTCTGGAAACACCATATATTTT
TRBJ1-1	NA	TRBV27	NA	CASSLGPNTEAFF	TGTGCCAGCAGTTTGGGGCCGAACACTGAAGCTTTCTTT
TRBJ2-7	NA	TRBV29-1	TRBD2	CSVRGGISYEQYF	TGCAGCGTGCGGGGGGGAATTTCCTACGAGCAGTACTTC
TRBJ2-5	NA	TRBV18	NA	CASSPQPVASYLETQYF	TGTGCCAGCTCACCACAACCGGTGGCCTCATACTTAGAGACCCAGTACTTC
TRBJ2-5	NA	TRBV7-9	NA	CASIRTAGETQYF	TGTGCCAGCATCAGGACCGCTGGAGAGACCCAGTACTTC
TRBJ2-2	NA	TRBV11-3	TRBD1	CASSRDRFTGELFF	TGTGCCAGCAGCCGGGACAGATTCACCGGGGAGCTGTTTTTT
TRBJ2-6	NA	TRBV10-1	NA	CASSESGANVLTF	TGCGCCAGCAGTGAGTCCGGGGCCAACGTCCTGACTTTC
TRBJ1-1	NA	TRBV19	NA	CASSTQSGLIVAFF	TGTGCCAGTAGTACGCAGTCCGGGCTTATTGTAGCTTTCTTT
TRBJ2-7	NA	TRBV7-2	TRBD1	CASSSGQGLSYEQYF	TGTGCCAGCAGCTCGGGACAGGGACTCTCCTACGAGCAGTACTTC
TRBJ1-5	NA	TRBV29-1	TRBD1	CSVVGDRGSAQHF	TGCAGCGTTGTAGGGGACAGGGGCTCGGCCCAGCATTTT
TRBJ2-7	NA	TRBV4-3	TRBD2	CASSQAGASGRDEQYF	TGCGCCAGCAGCCAAGCTGGGGCTAGCGGGAGGGACGAGCAGTACTTC
TRBJ1-1	once	TRBV10-3	NA	CAIGTSTSTEAFF	TGTGCCATCGGGACCAGCACGAGCACTGAAGCTTTCTTT
TRBJ2-3	NA	TRBV6-4	NA	CASSRWGGADTQYF	TGTGCCAGCAGTCGTTGGGGGGGCGCAGATACGCAGTATTTT
TRBJ2-7	NA	TRBV28	NA	CASSPGRYEQYF	TGTGCCAGCAGCCCCGGGCGGTACGAGCAGTACTTC
TRBJ2-7	once	TRBV6-5	TRBD2	CASRLGLAGAFEQYF	TGTGCCAGCAGATTGGGACTAGCGGGGGCCTTTGAGCAGTACTTC
TRBJ1-5	NA	TRBV6-5	NA	CASRNNQPQHF	TGTGCCAGCAGAAATAATCAGCCCCAGCATTTT
TRBJ1-3	NA	TRBV7-2	NA	CASSSIRSSSGNTIYF	TGTGCCAGCAGCTCGATCAGGTCGAGCTCTGGAAACACCATATATTTT
TRBJ2-2	NA	TRBV9	TRBD1	CASSMGTDFSGELFF	TGTGCCAGCAGCATGGGGACAGATTTTTCCGGGGAGCTGTTTTTT
TRBJ1-5	NA	TRBV5-6	NA	CASSLKLGQPQHF	TGTGCCAGCAGCTTGAAGTTGGGTCAGCCCCAGCATTTT
TRBJ2-5	NA	TRBV5-1	NA	CASSLGSGFETQYF	TGCGCCAGCAGCTTGGGTTCAGGGTTTGAGACCCAGTACTTC
TRBJ1-1	NA	TRBV10-3	NA	CATLLRLDTEAFF	TGTGCCACCCTCCTTCGTTTGGACACTGAAGCTTTCTTT
TRBJ2-7	NA	TRBV9	TRBD2	CASSTRGESSYEQYF	TGTGCCAGCAGCACCCGGGGGGAGAGCTCCTACGAGCAGTACTTC
TRBJ2-3	few	TRBV19	NA	CASSIDGGSTDTQYF	TGTGCCAGTAGTATAGATGGCGGCTCCACAGATACGCAGTATTTT
TRBJ1-5	NA	TRBV30	NA	CAWSVRAGGGQPQHF	TGTGCCTGGAGTGTACGGGCAGGCGGAGGTCAGCCCCAGCATTTT